The rows below give T cell receptor beta chains drawn from one sample of a study of Ad26.COV2.S vaccination and SARS-CoV-2 variants. Clones were read by immunoSEQ multiplex PCR, and TCRdb kept only the in-frame ones, dropping some. The sample records over 250,000 clones, about 87% being singletons. Sequenced material: peripheral blood, taken in a trial of Ad26.COV2.S vaccine versus placebo. Source of these receptors: a person aged 18-65 years who received the Ad26.COV2.S COVID-19 vaccine or a placebo. Both conserved end residues are part of each CDR3. A D gene is named only where the DNA matches it firmly.

v_gene: TRBV30; d_gene: NA; CDR3aa: CAWSGQYTEAFF
v_gene: TRBV5-4; d_gene: NA; CDR3aa: CASSFRTVNTEAFF
v_gene: TRBV7-9; d_gene: NA; CDR3aa: CASSRQQGNTEAFF
v_gene: TRBV29-1; d_gene: TRBD1; CDR3aa: CSVAGGTGNTIYF
v_gene: TRBV7-2; d_gene: TRBD2; CDR3aa: CASSLASTSGGQETQYF
v_gene: TRBV19; d_gene: NA; CDR3aa: CASRQEVSSYNEQFF
v_gene: TRBV7-2; d_gene: NA; CDR3aa: CASSLDKDQPQHF
v_gene: TRBV2; d_gene: NA; CDR3aa: CASSLGVSEQYF
v_gene: TRBV30; d_gene: TRBD1; CDR3aa: CAWSRPGTGFGQPQHF
v_gene: TRBV5-1; d_gene: NA; CDR3aa: CASSLPLGDTDSGTEAFF
v_gene: TRBV6-5; d_gene: NA; CDR3aa: CASTVRGYEQYF
v_gene: TRBV7-8; d_gene: NA; CDR3aa: CASSFTSAPSGYTF
v_gene: TRBV2; d_gene: NA; CDR3aa: CASSDQRSTDTQYF
v_gene: TRBV3-1/TRBV3-2; d_gene: TRBD2; CDR3aa: CASSQQKLAGGPVNDYNEQFF
v_gene: TRBV6-5; d_gene: TRBD1; CDR3aa: CASSKTQGFGYTF
v_gene: TRBV11-2; d_gene: NA; CDR3aa: CASSLVFRGAPSNYGYTF
v_gene: TRBV5-1; d_gene: TRBD2; CDR3aa: CASTSGGAPETQYF
v_gene: TRBV10-1; d_gene: TRBD1; CDR3aa: CASSPQGASGYTF
v_gene: TRBV7-9; d_gene: NA; CDR3aa: CASSLYGYYAGELFF
v_gene: TRBV6-6; d_gene: TRBD2; CDR3aa: CASSRNPAGGGEDEQFF
v_gene: TRBV7-9; d_gene: NA; CDR3aa: CASSLALNTEAFF
v_gene: TRBV18; d_gene: NA; CDR3aa: CASSPPSAGNSRGYTF
v_gene: TRBV9; d_gene: TRBD1; CDR3aa: CASSSGQGPYGYTF
v_gene: TRBV6-6; d_gene: TRBD1; CDR3aa: CASNSGAGGNTEAFF
v_gene: TRBV6-2/TRBV6-3; d_gene: NA; CDR3aa: CASSHSGVEYF
v_gene: TRBV19; d_gene: NA; CDR3aa: CASSIDLYSNQPQHF
v_gene: TRBV2; d_gene: NA; CDR3aa: CASSEGGAIGAGEAFF
v_gene: TRBV7-3; d_gene: NA; CDR3aa: CASSLRGSETQYF
v_gene: TRBV5-8; d_gene: TRBD1; CDR3aa: CASSLWRQGKTPFDGNEQFF
v_gene: TRBV10-3; d_gene: NA; CDR3aa: CAIRLSDRSYGYTF
v_gene: TRBV19; d_gene: NA; CDR3aa: CASSIESRLGEQYF
v_gene: TRBV15; d_gene: NA; CDR3aa: CAFSGGVYNEQFF
v_gene: TRBV20-1; d_gene: NA; CDR3aa: CSARNTGELFF
v_gene: TRBV7-2; d_gene: NA; CDR3aa: CASSYRVGAKNIQYF
v_gene: TRBV30; d_gene: NA; CDR3aa: CAWSGQYNSPLHF
v_gene: TRBV30; d_gene: NA; CDR3aa: CAWSVRLGPVSGNTIYF
v_gene: TRBV5-1; d_gene: NA; CDR3aa: CASGLGVGEKLFF
v_gene: TRBV12-3/TRBV12-4; d_gene: TRBD1; CDR3aa: CASSPDRATEAFF
v_gene: TRBV12-3/TRBV12-4; d_gene: TRBD2; CDR3aa: CASSAGVQETQYF
v_gene: TRBV9; d_gene: NA; CDR3aa: CASSTREGAGAFF
v_gene: TRBV21-1; d_gene: NA; CDR3aa: CASATAPRPPPNRNQPQHF
v_gene: TRBV10-3; d_gene: TRBD1; CDR3aa: CAISESRTGGLRGYTF
v_gene: TRBV7-9; d_gene: NA; CDR3aa: CASSLDPSYGYTF
v_gene: TRBV7-2; d_gene: NA; CDR3aa: CASSRLGVLFF
v_gene: TRBV3-1/TRBV3-2; d_gene: NA; CDR3aa: CASSQGSGNTDTQYF
v_gene: TRBV5-1; d_gene: NA; CDR3aa: CASSPNGGYYTF
v_gene: TRBV6-1; d_gene: TRBD1; CDR3aa: CASSAGQGAVYYEQYF
v_gene: TRBV5-1; d_gene: TRBD2; CDR3aa: CASKSGTSGAFSYNEQFF
v_gene: TRBV9; d_gene: NA; CDR3aa: CASSVGGTDTQYF
v_gene: TRBV5-1; d_gene: TRBD1; CDR3aa: CASLVFPGQGIAAFF